The subject of this entry is one T cell receptor beta chain. The data belong to a study of blood T cell repertoires in COVID-19. About the research overall: Sample material is recorded as cDNA or gDNA derived from T cells, B-cell-depleted T cells, or PBMCs.

The repertoire was sequenced with immunoSEQ multiplex PCR; TCRdb's copy has only in-frame clones and lacks some. The table records tens of thousands of clones, approximately 80% of them present only once. The CDR3 runs to 14 residues. Trimming removed 3 bases at V and 4 bases at J, with 14 bases between. Germline V gene lookup returns CDR1 SGHRS and CDR2 YFSETQ. The sequence was collected from a man aged 65-85 years with acute or convalescent COVID-19. The genes are TRBV5-1 and TRBJ2-7, with D perhaps TRBD1 (6 bases). The source material was peripheral blood. CDR3 protein: CASSYSNQGYEQYF. The CDR3 coding sequence is TGCGCCAGCAGCTACTCTAACCAGGGGTACGAGCAGTACTTC.